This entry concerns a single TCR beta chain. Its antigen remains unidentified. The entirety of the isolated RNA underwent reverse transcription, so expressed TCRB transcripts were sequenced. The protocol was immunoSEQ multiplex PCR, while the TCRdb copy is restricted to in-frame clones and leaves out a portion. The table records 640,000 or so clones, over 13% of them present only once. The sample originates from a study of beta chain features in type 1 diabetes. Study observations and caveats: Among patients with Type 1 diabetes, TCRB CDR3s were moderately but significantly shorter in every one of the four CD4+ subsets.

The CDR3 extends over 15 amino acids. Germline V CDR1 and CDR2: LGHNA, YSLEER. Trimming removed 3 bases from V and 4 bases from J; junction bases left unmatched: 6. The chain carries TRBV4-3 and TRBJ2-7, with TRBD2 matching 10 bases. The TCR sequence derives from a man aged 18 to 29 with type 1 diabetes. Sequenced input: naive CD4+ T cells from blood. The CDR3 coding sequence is TGCGCCAGCAGCCACCAGCGGGGGGGCCCATACGAGCAGTACTTC. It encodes CASSHQRGGPYEQYF.